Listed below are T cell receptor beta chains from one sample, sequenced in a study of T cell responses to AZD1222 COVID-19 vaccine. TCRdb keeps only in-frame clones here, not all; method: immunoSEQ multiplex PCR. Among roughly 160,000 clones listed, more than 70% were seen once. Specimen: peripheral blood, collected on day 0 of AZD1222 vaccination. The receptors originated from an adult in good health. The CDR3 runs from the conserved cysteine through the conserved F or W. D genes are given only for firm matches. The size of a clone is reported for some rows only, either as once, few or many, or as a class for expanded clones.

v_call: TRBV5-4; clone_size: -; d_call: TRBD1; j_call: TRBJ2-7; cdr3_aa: CASSLTGVSYEQYF; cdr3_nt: TGTGCCAGCAGCTTAACAGGGGTGTCCTACGAGCAGTACTTC
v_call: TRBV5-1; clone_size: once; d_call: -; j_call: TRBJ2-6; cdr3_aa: CASSLAQRAGANVLTF; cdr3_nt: TGCGCCAGCAGCTTGGCCCAGAGGGCTGGGGCCAACGTCCTGACTTTC
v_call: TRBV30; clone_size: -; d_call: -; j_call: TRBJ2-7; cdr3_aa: CAWSTASYEQYF; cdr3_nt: TGTGCCTGGAGTACAGCCTCCTACGAGCAGTACTTC
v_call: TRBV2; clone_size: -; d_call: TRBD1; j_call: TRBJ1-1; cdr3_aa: CATTGDGRYRVPAFF; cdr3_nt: TGTGCCACCACAGGGGACGGGAGATACAGAGTACCCGCTTTCTTT
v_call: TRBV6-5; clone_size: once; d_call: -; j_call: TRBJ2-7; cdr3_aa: CASSLQGGLSYEQYF; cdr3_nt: TGTGCCAGCAGTTTGCAGGGGGGTCTAAGCTACGAGCAGTACTTC
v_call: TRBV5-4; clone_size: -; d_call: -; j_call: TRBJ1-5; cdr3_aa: CASSLDRNQPQHF; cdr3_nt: TGTGCCAGCAGCTTGGACAGAAATCAGCCCCAGCATTTT
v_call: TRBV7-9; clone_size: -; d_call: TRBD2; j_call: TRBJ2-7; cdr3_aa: CASSLVGTSASYEQYF; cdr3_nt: TGTGCCAGCAGCTTAGTTGGGACTAGCGCATCCTACGAGCAGTACTTC
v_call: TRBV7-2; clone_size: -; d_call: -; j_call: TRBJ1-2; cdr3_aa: CASSLDSDYGYTF; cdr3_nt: TGTGCCAGCAGCTTAGACAGCGACTATGGCTACACCTTC
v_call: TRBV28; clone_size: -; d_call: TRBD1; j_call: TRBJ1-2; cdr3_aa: CASRDSGFTYGYTF; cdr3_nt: TGTGCCAGCCGGGACAGTGGATTTACCTATGGCTACACCTTC
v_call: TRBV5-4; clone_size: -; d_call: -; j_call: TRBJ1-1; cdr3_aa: CASSLARGKNTEAFF; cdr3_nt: TGTGCCAGCAGCTTGGCCAGGGGTAAGAACACTGAAGCTTTCTTT
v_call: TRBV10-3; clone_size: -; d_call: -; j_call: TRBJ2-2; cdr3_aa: CAISESRELFF; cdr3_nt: TGTGCCATCAGTGAGTCCAGGGAGCTGTTTTTT
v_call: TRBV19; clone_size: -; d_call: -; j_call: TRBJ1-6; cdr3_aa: CASSPELNSPLHF; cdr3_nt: TGTGCCAGTTCTCCGGAGTTAAATTCACCCCTCCACTTT
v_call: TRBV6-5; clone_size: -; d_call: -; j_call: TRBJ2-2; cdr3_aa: CASSPLETGELFF; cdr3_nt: TGTGCCAGCAGCCCACTAGAAACCGGGGAGCTGTTTTTT
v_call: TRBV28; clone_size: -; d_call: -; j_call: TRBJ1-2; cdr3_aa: CASSSTVGTRYGYTF; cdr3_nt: TGTGCCAGCAGTTCAACTGTCGGAACCAGATATGGCTACACCTTC
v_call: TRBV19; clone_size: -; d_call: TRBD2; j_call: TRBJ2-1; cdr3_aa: CASRLTSGNYNEQFF; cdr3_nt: TGTGCCAGTAGACTTACTAGCGGAAACTACAATGAGCAGTTCTTC
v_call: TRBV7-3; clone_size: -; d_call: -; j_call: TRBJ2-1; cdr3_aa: CASGTGSSSYNEQFF; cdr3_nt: TGTGCCAGCGGGACGGGTTCGAGCTCCTACAATGAGCAGTTCTTC
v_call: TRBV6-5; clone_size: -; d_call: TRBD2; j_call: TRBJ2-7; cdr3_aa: CASSYSSGGSYEQYF; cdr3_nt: TGTGCCAGCAGTTACTCGAGCGGGGGATCCTACGAGCAGTACTTC
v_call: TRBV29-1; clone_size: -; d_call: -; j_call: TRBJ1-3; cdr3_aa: CSALWGGTDTIYF; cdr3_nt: TGCAGCGCGTTGTGGGGCGGTACAGACACCATATATTTT
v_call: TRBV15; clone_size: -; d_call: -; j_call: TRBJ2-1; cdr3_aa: CATGDSGYNEQFF; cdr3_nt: TGTGCCACCGGGGATAGCGGCTACAATGAGCAGTTCTTC
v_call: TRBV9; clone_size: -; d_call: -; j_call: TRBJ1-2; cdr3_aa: CASSVEAANYGYTF; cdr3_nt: TGTGCCAGCAGCGTAGAGGCGGCTAACTATGGCTACACCTTC
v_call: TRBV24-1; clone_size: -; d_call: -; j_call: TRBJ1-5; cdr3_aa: CATSDSESNQPQHF; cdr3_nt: TGTGCCACCAGTGATTCAGAAAGCAATCAGCCCCAGCATTTT
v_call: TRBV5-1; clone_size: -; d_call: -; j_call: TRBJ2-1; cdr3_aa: CASSLLGGRGSEQFF; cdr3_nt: TGCGCCAGCAGCTTACTAGGGGGAAGAGGAAGTGAGCAGTTCTTC